Presented here are 29 T cell receptor beta chains from one specimen sequenced in a study of shared clonotypes between healthy human individuals. This table comes from immunoSEQ multiplex PCR, and its TCRdb copy is limited to in-frame clones, with some not included. The table has 950,000 to 1,100,000 clones, roughly 74% seen once; the top ten hold roughly 0.62%. The sample was memory CD4+ T cells from PBMCs. Subset: CD45RA-negative fraction. The receptors here all came from a man aged 18-30 years in good health. Some clones in this sample may be carry-over from other donors' samples.

This chain connects TRBV2 to TRBJ1-3, with 10 bases that match TRBD1. The CDR3 has 16 amino acids. V gave up 7 bases and J gave up 0 bases; unmatched junction bases: 6. Germline lookup yields CDR1 SNHLY and CDR2 FYNNEI. The chain's CDR3 is CASMGQGTHSGNTIYF. DNA for the CDR3: TGTGCCAGCATGGGACAGGGGACACACTCTGGAAACACCATATATTTT.

V gene TRBV14 combines with J gene TRBJ2-7; D is ambiguous. V lost 1 base, J lost 7 bases, and 14 bases lay in between. CDR3 length equals 14 residues. CDR1 and CDR2 (germline): SGHDN, FVKESK. The CDR3 here is CASSQGWSAREQYF. CDR3 nucleotide sequence: TGTGCCAGCAGCCAAGGATGGTCTGCCCGGGAGCAGTACTTC.

There are a few counts of this clone. V is TRBV19 and J is TRBJ1-2; D gene uncertain. The V end was cut by 6 bases, the J end by 5 bases, with 13 bases between. This CDR3 is built from 13 residues. Germline V gene data show CDR1 as LNHDA and CDR2 as SQIVND (reference sequence). The CDR3, as DNA: TGTGCCAGTAGCCTGAGGCTCTCATATGGCTACACCTTC. This gives the protein CASSLRLSYGYTF. Looking up the rest from reference TRBV19 and TRBJ1-2 gives the full variable domain: DGGITQSPKYLFRKEGQNVTLSCEQNLNHDAMYWYRQDPGQGLRLIYYSQIVNDFQKGDIAEGYSVSREKKESFPLTVTSAQKNPTAFYLCASSLRLSYGYTFGSGTRLTVV.

Turning to this clone: Other DNA variants within this sample encode the same CDR3. The V call is TRBV18, the J call TRBJ1-4, with D hard to call. The germline V gene encodes CDR1 KGHSH and CDR2 LQKENI. With 3 bases removed from V and 7 bases from J, the gap between germline ends came to 9 bases. The CDR3 contains 13 residues. CDR3 sequence (DNA): TGTGCCAGCTCACCCGGGATCGGTGAAAAACTGTTTTTT. This sequence encodes CASSPGIGEKLFF.

This chain links TRBV6-5 with TRBJ1-2, with D possibly TRBD1 on 6 matching bases. Germline V lookup: CDR1 MNHEY, CDR2 SVGAGI. The CDR3 covers 13 residues. V shed 8 bases and J shed 4 bases, with 14 bases lying between them. DNA for the CDR3: TGTGCCAGCTGCCACAGGGATTTCTATGGCTACACCTTC. This sequence encodes CASCHRDFYGYTF.

The CDR3 region is CASSFRQYNEQFF. CDR3 coding DNA: TGCGCCAGCAGCTTTCGGCAATACAATGAGCAGTTCTTC. This sequence joins TRBV5-1 and TRBJ2-1; unclear D gene. V was trimmed by 2 bases and J by 4 bases, leaving 7 bases between them. This CDR3 spans 13 amino acids. CDR1 is SGHRS, CDR2 YFSETQ, per germline.

The chain recombines TRBV6-5 with TRBJ2-3; perhaps D is TRBD1 or TRBD2 (5 bases each). Looked up from germline, CDR1 is MNHEY and CDR2 is SVGAGI. Trimming took 4 bases from V and 8 from J, leaving 19 bases between them. The CDR3 runs 15 residues. The CDR3 region is CASSSAIQDGVTQYF. DNA of the CDR3: TGTGCCAGCAGTTCCGCTATACAGGACGGGGTTACGCAGTATTTT.

The chain uses TRBV5-1 and TRBJ1-2, with D possibly being TRBD1 (6 bases). CDR1 is SGHRS, CDR2 YFSETQ, per germline. The V end was cut by 0 bases, the J end by 2 bases, with 11 bases between. CDR3 length equals 15 residues. This CDR3 reads CASSLGNRENYGYTF. CDR3 DNA: TGCGCCAGCAGCTTGGGTAACAGGGAGAACTATGGCTACACCTTC.

The V and J genes are TRBV19 and TRBJ1-3; perhaps TRBD1 as D (6 bases). CDR1 and CDR2 from the germline V gene are LNHDA and SQIVND (reference sequence). Trimming cost V 3 bases and J 3 bases, with 12 bases left between them. This CDR3 is built from 15 residues. In DNA form, the CDR3 reads TGTGCCAGTAGTATTCTGGGGGCGGGTGGAAACACCATATATTTT. Its translation: CASSILGAGGNTIYF.

The chain couples TRBV9 to TRBJ2-7, with a possible D match to TRBD1 (5 bases). Germline CDR1 reads SGDLS; CDR2 reads YYNGEE. This CDR3 is 15 amino acids long. The V end lost 3 bases, the J end lost 3 bases, and 16 bases lay between the germline ends. In DNA form, the CDR3 reads TGTGCCAGCAGCGAAAGTGGGGCAGGGAACTACGAGCAGTACTTC. Translation: CASSESGAGNYEQYF.

This chain joins TRBV15 and TRBJ2-1, with 8 bases identical to TRBD2. The CDR3 consists of 15 residues. The V segment lost 6 bases and the J segment 8 bases; nucleotides outside the gene matches: 12. Germline CDR1 and CDR2: LNHNV and YYDKDF (reference sequence). The CDR3 protein is CATRAPREVRHEQFF. CDR3 DNA: TGTGCCACCAGGGCCCCGCGGGAGGTTCGTCATGAGCAGTTCTTC.

This clone was seen more than once but under ten times. This sequence joins TRBV29-1 and TRBJ1-1, with D perhaps TRBD1 (6 bases). The CDR3 sequence is 12 residues long. In germline, CDR1 is SQVTM, CDR2 ANQGSEA. Trimming took 5 bases from V and 3 from J, leaving 10 bases between them. The CDR3 nucleotides read TGCAGCGTTACCTCAGGGGACACTGAAGCTTTCTTT. As protein: CSVTSGDTEAFF.

The chain carries TRBV27 and TRBJ1-1, with a possible D match to TRBD1 (6 bases). The ends were cut back, 5 bases at V and 1 base at J, with 17 bases in the middle. From germline, CDR1 is MNHEY and CDR2 SMNVEV (reference sequence). CDR3 length: 16 residues. The CDR3 DNA is TGTGCCAGCAGTAACAACGCCCCGGGACAGAACACTGAAGCTTTCTTT. It yields the protein CASSNNAPGQNTEAFF.

As for this clone: A read error is possible here, since a much larger clone lies one base away. The rearrangement joins TRBV30 to TRBJ1-1; 8 nucleotides match TRBD1. Per the germline V gene, CDR1 is GTSNPN and CDR2 is SVGIG (reference sequence). The CDR3 consists of 13 residues. J was trimmed by 10 bases and V by 1 base; bases with no gene match: 8. The CDR3 loop is CAWSANSGTGAFF. CDR3 bases: TGTGCCTGGAGTGCTAATTCCGGGACAGGAGCTTTCTTT.

This chain links TRBV15 with TRBJ2-1, with TRBD2 matching 13 bases. After removal of 0 bases from V and 2 bases from J, the junction contained 10 bases not matched to a gene. The CDR3 extends over 20 amino acids. Germline V gene sequence: CDR1 LNHNV, CDR2 YYDKDF (reference sequence). The CDR3 bases are TGTGCCACCAGCAGAGATCTCGGACTAGCGGGAGTGGGCCCCTACAATGAGCAGTTCTTC. Protein: CATSRDLGLAGVGPYNEQFF.

For this clone: The sample carries other DNA sequences with the same CDR3. The genes are TRBV7-8 and TRBJ2-2; 9 bases align to TRBD2. The J segment lost 3 bases and the V segment lost 2 bases, leaving 4 bases of the junction unmatched. Germline CDR1 and CDR2: SGHVS and FQNEAQ. The CDR3 runs to 16 residues. In DNA, the CDR3 is TGTGCCAGCAGCTTATTAGCGGGAGAGGACACCGGGGAGCTGTTTTTT. Its protein is CASSLLAGEDTGELFF.

The J gene is TRBJ2-5, the V gene TRBV7-9, with 7 bases aligning to TRBD2. Germline V gives CDR1 SEHNR, CDR2 FQNEAQ (reference sequence). The CDR3 is 14 amino acids. V dropped 4 bases and J dropped 3; count of bases not matched to a gene: 5. The CDR3 DNA is TGTGCCAGCAGCTCCCCGGGACTAAAAGAGACCCAGTACTTC. Protein: CASSSPGLKETQYF.

This clone was seen only once. The genes are TRBV12-2 and TRBJ1-2; TRBD1 is the table's D call, not checked against the DNA. TRBV12-2 is designated a pseudogene. CDR3 length: 16 residues. CDR3 DNA: TGTGCAAGTCGCTTAGGGGGCGCAAGTTCGGGCTATGGCTACACCTTC. Protein: CASRLGGASSGYGYTF.

The V gene is TRBV28, the J gene TRBJ1-2; no clear D gene. The CDR3 has 13 residues. In germline, CDR1 is MDHEN, CDR2 SYDVKM. Trimming shortened V by 5 bases and J by 5 bases, and 12 bases separated the two germline ends. The CDR3 nucleotides are TGTGCCAGCAGTAGCACCCATAATTATGGCTACACCTTC. It yields the protein CASSSTHNYGYTF.

This clone was found once. The CDR3 loop reads CASSEWDRDYNEQFF. The CDR3 DNA reads TGTGCCAGCAGTGAATGGGACAGAGATTACAATGAGCAGTTCTTC. This rearrangement joins TRBV6-1 to TRBJ2-1, with 7 bases aligning to TRBD1. Germline V gene data show CDR1 as MNHNS and CDR2 as SASEGT. V lost 2 bases to trimming and J lost 4 bases; unmatched junction nucleotides: 5. The CDR3 is 15 residues long.

The V gene is TRBV28, the J gene TRBJ2-1; D is tentatively TRBD1 or TRBD2 (5 bases each). This CDR3 has 11 residues. CDR1 and CDR2 (germline): MDHEN, SYDVKM. The V end was cut by 3 bases, the J end by 15 bases, with 12 bases between. CDR3 nucleotides: TGTGCCAGCAGTTTGGGGGTCGTAACGTTCTTC. Translating gives CASSLGVVTFF. Variable domain in full (rest from reference TRBV28 and TRBJ2-1): DVKVTQSSRYLVKRTGEKVFLECVQDMDHENMFWYRQDPGLGLRLIYFSYDVKMKEKGDIPEGYSVSREKKERFSLILESASTNQTSMYLCASSLGVVTFFGPGTRLTVL.

For the CDR3, the DNA is TGCGCCAGCAGTTCAGGACTAGCGGGAGACGGAACCTACGAGCAGTACTTC. Its protein is CASSSGLAGDGTYEQYF. V usage is TRBV5-1 and J usage is TRBJ2-7; 13 nucleotides match TRBD2. Germline assignment: CDR1 SGHRS and CDR2 YFSETQ. CDR3 length: 17 amino acids. V lost 5 bases and J lost 2; bases outside the gene matches: 10.

The chain uses TRBV28 and TRBJ2-7, with 11 positions matching TRBD2. CDR3 length: 15 residues. The germline V gene encodes CDR1 MDHEN and CDR2 SYDVKM. V was clipped by 6 bases and J by 5 bases; unmatched bases: 9. This CDR3 is CASSNLAGGEDEQYF. For the CDR3, the DNA is TGTGCCAGCAGCAACCTAGCGGGAGGTGAGGACGAGCAGTACTTC. Full variable domain (rest looked up from reference TRBV28 and TRBJ2-7): DVKVTQSSRYLVKRTGEKVFLECVQDMDHENMFWYRQDPGLGLRLIYFSYDVKMKEKGDIPEGYSVSREKKERFSLILESASTNQTSMYLCASSNLAGGEDEQYFGPGTRLTVT.

Of note for this clone: This may be a read error, as it is one base from a much larger clone. The same CDR3 can be traced to other DNA sequences in this sample. The chain is built from TRBV2 and TRBJ2-5; D possibly corresponds to TRBD2 (7 bases). In germline, CDR1 is SNHLY, CDR2 FYNNEI. Trimming removed 0 bases at V and 5 bases at J, with 19 bases between. This CDR3 is built from 17 residues. The CDR3 DNA follows: TGTGCCAGCAGTGAAGCGAGAACGGGGGGCCTGAGGGAGACCCAGTACTTC. Translating it yields CASSEARTGGLRETQYF.

Details on this clone: Other DNA sequences in the sample encode the same CDR3. The chain employs TRBV5-6 and TRBJ2-6; the D is unclear. V was trimmed by 3 bases and J by 0 bases, leaving 4 bases between them. Per germline, CDR1 SGHDT and CDR2 YYEEEE. The CDR3 extends over 14 amino acids. The CDR3 DNA is TGTGCCAGCAGCTGGAGCTCTGGGGCCAACGTCCTGACTTTC. Its protein is CASSWSSGANVLTF. The complete variable domain, with remaining parts taken from reference TRBV5-6 and TRBJ2-6, reads DAGVTQSPTHLIKTRGQQVTLRCSPKSGHDTVSWYQQALGQGPQFIFQYYEEEERQRGNFPDRFSGHQFPNYSSELNVNALLLGDSALYLCASSWSSGANVLTFGAGSRLTVL.

The chain has TRBV5-1 and TRBJ2-7; a weak D match, TRBD2 (5 bases). Per germline, CDR1 SGHRS and CDR2 YFSETQ. V was trimmed by 0 bases and J by 1 base, leaving 8 bases between them. This CDR3 has 14 residues. CDR3 residues: CASSLASRSYEQYF. CDR3 in DNA: TGCGCCAGCAGCTTGGCTAGCCGATCCTACGAGCAGTACTTC.

As concerns this clone: This could be a read error, since a much larger clone is one nucleotide away. The genes are TRBV6-1 and TRBJ2-3; D remains ambiguous. Germline lookup yields CDR1 MNHNS and CDR2 SASEGT. The V gene lost 1 base and the J gene lost 4 bases, with 6 bases spanning the gap. The length of the CDR3 is 13 residues. This chain's CDR3 is CASSEGFADTQYF. The CDR3 bases are TGTGCCAGCAGTGAAGGGTTTGCAGATACGCAGTATTTT.

This chain joins TRBV6-5 and TRBJ2-7; D is unresolved. The V gene's germline CDR1 is MNHEY and CDR2 SVGAGI. The V gene lost 2 bases and the J gene lost 0 bases, with 8 bases spanning the gap. This CDR3 is 14 amino acids long. This CDR3 is CASSYGTYSYEQYF. The CDR3 DNA reads TGTGCCAGCAGTTACGGCACCTACTCCTACGAGCAGTACTTC.

The rearrangement uses TRBV2 and TRBJ2-3, with a weak D call TRBD2 (6 bases). Germline lookup yields CDR1 SNHLY and CDR2 FYNNEI. The CDR3 contains 13 residues. Trimming took 8 bases from V and 3 from J, leaving 12 bases between them. As DNA, the CDR3 is TGTGCCAGCGCATATCGGGGGACAGATACGCAGTATTTT. Translation: CASAYRGTDTQYF.